This T cell receptor beta chain was documented in a study of blood T cell repertoires in COVID-19. About the study: There were acute and convalescent COVID-19 samples, and they came from the United States, Italy and Spain. From T cells, B-cell-depleted T cells, or PBMCs came the material, which was cDNA or gDNA.

Cohort 3 donors counted as recovered after two negative PCRs, clearance, or resolved symptoms. Authors' analysis steps: The assay estimated nucleated cells by amplifying reference gene primers. Using immunoSEQ multiplex PCR, the repertoire was profiled, and TCRdb retains in-frame clones only, with some absent. The V and J calls and clone size come from that table; D and trimming were worked out from the DNA. The data show 100,000 to 150,000 clones, less than 90% seen once. This TCR came from a woman aged 50 to 60 who had recovered from COVID-19. The sequenced material came from PBMCs or T cells enriched from blood (not recorded which).

For the CDR3, the DNA is TGTGCCAGCAGCCAAGAGAAGCGGGGGGGCCTTCAAGAGACCCAGTACTTC. Translated, it gives CASSQEKRGGLQETQYF. The chain is built from TRBV3-1 (or the pseudogene TRBV3-2) and TRBJ2-5; TRBD2 aligns across 10 bases. Trimming cost V 0 bases and J 2 bases; bases outside gene matches: 6. Germline V CDR1 and CDR2: LGHDT, YNNKEL (reference sequence). The CDR3 runs to 17 residues.